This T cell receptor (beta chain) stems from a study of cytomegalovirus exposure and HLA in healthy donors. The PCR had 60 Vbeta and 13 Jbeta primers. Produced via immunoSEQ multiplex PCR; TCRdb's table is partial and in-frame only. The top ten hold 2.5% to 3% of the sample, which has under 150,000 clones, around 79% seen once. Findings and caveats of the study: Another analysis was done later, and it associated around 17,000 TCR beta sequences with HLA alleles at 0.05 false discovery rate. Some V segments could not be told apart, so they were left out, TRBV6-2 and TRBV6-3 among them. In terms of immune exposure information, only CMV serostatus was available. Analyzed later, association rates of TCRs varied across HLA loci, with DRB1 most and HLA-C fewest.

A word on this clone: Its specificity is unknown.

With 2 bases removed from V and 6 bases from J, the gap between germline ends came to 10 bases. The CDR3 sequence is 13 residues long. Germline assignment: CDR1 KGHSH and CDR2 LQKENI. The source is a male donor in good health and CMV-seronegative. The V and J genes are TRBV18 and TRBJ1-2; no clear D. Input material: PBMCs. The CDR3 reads CASSPGSEDGYTF. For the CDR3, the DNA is TGTGCCAGCTCACCAGGGTCCGAGGATGGCTACACCTTC.